These 8 T cell receptor beta chains share one sample of origin, sequenced in a study of human thymus T cells. The protocol was immunoSEQ multiplex PCR, while the TCRdb copy is restricted to in-frame clones and leaves out a portion. The sample includes 40,000 to 55,000 clones, roughly 94% seen only once; the top ten take more than 0.1%. The sequencing input was blood. Receptors originate from a boy in the first two years of life with a congenital heart defect but otherwise immunologically healthy.

The genes are TRBV4-1 and TRBJ1-2; no firm D call. Germline V lookup: CDR1 MGHRA, CDR2 YSYEKL. Trimming took 1 base from V and 4 from J, leaving 13 bases between them. The CDR3 loop spans 15 amino acids. The CDR3 DNA reads TGCGCCAGCAGCCAAGTAGGAGTGGCGGGCTATGGCTACACCTTC. This sequence encodes CASSQVGVAGYGYTF.

The V and J genes are TRBV11-2 and TRBJ2-3; D possibly uses TRBD1 or TRBD2 (5 bases each). Trimming pared 3 bases from V and 2 bases from J, leaving 9 bases between. Germline V gene sequence: CDR1 SGHAT, CDR2 FQNNGV. The CDR3 length is 14 residues. DNA for the CDR3: TGTGCCAGCAGCTTTGTGGGGGTCACAGATACGCAGTATTTT. Translation gives CASSFVGVTDTQYF.

The chain links TRBV30 to TRBJ1-2, with D maybe TRBD1 (5 bases). The V and J ends lost 4 bases and 5 bases respectively, with 11 bases between them. This CDR3 comprises 12 residues. CDR1 and CDR2 (germline): GTSNPN, SVGIG (reference sequence). This CDR3 reads CAWNQGPYGYTF. CDR3 bases: TGTGCCTGGAACCAGGGACCTTATGGCTACACCTTC.

The rearrangement links TRBV7-9 to TRBJ2-3; 14 bases are a match to TRBD2. The CDR3 has 18 residues. J was trimmed by 5 bases and V by 5 bases; bases with no gene match: 12. Germline CDR1 SEHNR, CDR2 FQNEAQ (reference sequence). The CDR3 protein is CASSPRLAGGPDRDTQYF. The DNA for the CDR3 is TGTGCCAGCAGCCCCCGACTAGCGGGGGGGCCGGATCGAGATACGCAGTATTTT. The whole variable domain, filled in from reference TRBV7-9 and TRBJ2-3, reads DTGVSQNPRHKITKRGQNVTFRCDPISEHNRLYWYRQTLGQGPEFLTYFQNEAQLEKSRLLSDRFSAERPKGSFSTLEIQRTEQGDSAMYLCASSPRLAGGPDRDTQYFGPGTRLTVL.

The chain combines TRBV12-2 with TRBJ2-4; the D call in the table, TRBD1, was not verified against the DNA. TRBV12-2 is labeled a pseudogene. CDR3 length: 15 amino acids. The CDR3 nucleotides read TGTGCAAGTCGCTTAGCCGGGACAGGCAAAAACATTCAGTACTTC. It specifies CASRLAGTGKNIQYF.

The chain recombines TRBV9 with TRBJ1-3; D ambiguous. Germline values: CDR1 SGDLS, CDR2 YYNGEE. Trimming shortened V by 5 bases and J by 0 bases, and 6 bases separated the two germline ends. The length of the CDR3 is 13 residues. The CDR3 bases are TGTGCCAGCAGTAGAAGCTCTGGAAACACCATATATTTT. It specifies CASSRSSGNTIYF.

The J gene is TRBJ2-1, the V gene TRBV6-5; 10 bases align to TRBD2. Losses at the gene ends were 2 bases for V and 10 bases for J; bases not matched to a gene: 5. The germline V gene has CDR1 MNHEY and CDR2 SVGAGI. The CDR3 runs to 14 residues. This CDR3 is CASSYKAGGPEQFF. In DNA, the CDR3 is TGTGCCAGCAGTTACAAAGCGGGGGGGCCCGAGCAGTTCTTC.

The chain has TRBV11-2 and TRBJ2-1; D is uncertain. This CDR3 has 12 residues. CDR1 and CDR2 from the germline V gene are SGHAT and FQNNGV. The germline V and J ends were trimmed by 0 bases and 7 bases, with 4 bases remaining between them. The DNA for the CDR3 is TGTGCCAGCAGCTTAGATGTAAATGAGCAGTTCTTC. Translating it yields CASSLDVNEQFF.